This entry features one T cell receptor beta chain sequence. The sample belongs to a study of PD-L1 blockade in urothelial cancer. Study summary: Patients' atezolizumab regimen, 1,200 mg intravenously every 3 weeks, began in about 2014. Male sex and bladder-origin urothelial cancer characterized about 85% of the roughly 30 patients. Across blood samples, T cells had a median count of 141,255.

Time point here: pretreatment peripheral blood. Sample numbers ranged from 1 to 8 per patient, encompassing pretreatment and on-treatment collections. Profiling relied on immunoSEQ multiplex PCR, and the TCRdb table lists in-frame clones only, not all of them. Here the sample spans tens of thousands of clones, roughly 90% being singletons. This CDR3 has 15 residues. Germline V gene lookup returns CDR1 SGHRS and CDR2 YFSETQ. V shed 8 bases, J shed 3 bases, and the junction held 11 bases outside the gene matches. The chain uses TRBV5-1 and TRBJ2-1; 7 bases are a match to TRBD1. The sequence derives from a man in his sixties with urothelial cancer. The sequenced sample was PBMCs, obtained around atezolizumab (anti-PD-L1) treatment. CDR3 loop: CASRIRDRDYNEQFF. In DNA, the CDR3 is TGCGCCAGTCGAATCCGGGACAGAGACTACAATGAGCAGTTCTTC.